This T cell receptor (beta chain) is from a study of CD8 T cells in Susac syndrome. Random hexamers were used to reverse transcribe the RNA input (0.5 to 1 ug). TCRdb reprocessed the immunoSEQ multiplex PCR reads via MiXCR and lists one record per CDR3 protein. The table records around 160,000 distinct CDR3 sequences, around 94% of them present only once. V shed 2 bases and J shed 9 bases, with 10 bases lying between them. Germline CDR1 MDHEN, CDR2 SYDVKM. The CDR3 covers 12 residues. This sequence was found in a human donor in good health. V is TRBV28 and J is TRBJ1-1; maybe TRBD1 (5 bases). The specimen was CD4+ T cells from PBMCs. In DNA form, the CDR3 reads TGTGCCAGCAGTTTAGGGGGGACCCAAGCTTTCTTT. Protein sequence: CASSLGGTQAFF. The entire variable domain, with the rest obtained from reference TRBV28 and TRBJ1-1, is as follows: DVKVTQSSRYLVKRTGEKVFLECVQDMDHENMFWYRQDPGLGLRLIYFSYDVKMKEKGDIPEGYSVSREKKERFSLILESASTNQTSMYLCASSLGGTQAFFGQGTRLTVV.